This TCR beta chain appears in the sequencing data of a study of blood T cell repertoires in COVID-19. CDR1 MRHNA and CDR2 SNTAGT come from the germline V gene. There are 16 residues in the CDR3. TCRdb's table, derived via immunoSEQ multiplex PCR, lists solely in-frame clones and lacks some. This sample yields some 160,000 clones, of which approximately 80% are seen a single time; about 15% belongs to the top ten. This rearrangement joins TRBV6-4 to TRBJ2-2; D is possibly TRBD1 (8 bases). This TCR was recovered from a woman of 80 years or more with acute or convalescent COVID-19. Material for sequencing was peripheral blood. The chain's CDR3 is CATGGREKLNTGELFF. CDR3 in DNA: TGTGCAACAGGGGGGCGGGAGAAATTGAACACCGGGGAGCTGTTTTTT.